This TCR beta chain stems from a study of T cell responses to AZD1222 COVID-19 vaccine. Produced via immunoSEQ multiplex PCR; TCRdb's table is partial and in-frame only. The sample lists some 130,000 clones; approximately 83% were seen once. This clone has a single count. Its antigen is not identified. Germline V gene data show CDR1 as WSHSY and CDR2 as SAAADI. V lost 4 bases and J lost 5, with 26 bases in between. There are 18 residues in the CDR3. Study-wide results and caveats: The study identified only six AZD1222 recipients as seropositive at baseline.

The sample consisted of peripheral blood, taken on day 0 of AZD1222 vaccination. The chain has TRBV10-2 and TRBJ2-5; either TRBD1 or TRBD2 may fit D (5 bases each). The receptor's source is an adult in good health. CDR3 loop: CASSVKSLYLEGRETQYF. In DNA, the CDR3 is TGCGCCAGCAGTGTAAAGTCCCTTTACCTCGAGGGGCGGGAGACCCAGTACTTC.